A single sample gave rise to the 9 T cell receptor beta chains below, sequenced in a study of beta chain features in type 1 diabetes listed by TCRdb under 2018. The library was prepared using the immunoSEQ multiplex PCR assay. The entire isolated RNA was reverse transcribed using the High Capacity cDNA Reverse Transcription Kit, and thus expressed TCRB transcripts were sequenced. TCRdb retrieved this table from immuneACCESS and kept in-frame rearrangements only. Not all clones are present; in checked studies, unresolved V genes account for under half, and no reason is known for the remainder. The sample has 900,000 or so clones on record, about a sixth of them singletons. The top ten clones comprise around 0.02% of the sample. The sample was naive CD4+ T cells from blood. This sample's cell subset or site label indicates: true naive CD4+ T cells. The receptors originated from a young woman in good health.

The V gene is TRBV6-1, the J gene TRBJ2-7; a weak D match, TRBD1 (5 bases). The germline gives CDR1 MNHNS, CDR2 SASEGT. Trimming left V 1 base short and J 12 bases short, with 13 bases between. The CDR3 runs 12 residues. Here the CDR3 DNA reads TGTGCCAGCAGTGAAGGGGGCAAACTCGGGTACTTC. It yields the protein CASSEGGKLGYF.

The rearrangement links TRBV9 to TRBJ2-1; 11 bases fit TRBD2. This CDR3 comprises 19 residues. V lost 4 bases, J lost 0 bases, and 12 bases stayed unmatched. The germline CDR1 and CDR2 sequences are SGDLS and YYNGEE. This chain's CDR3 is CASSSIAGGPRSSYNEQFF. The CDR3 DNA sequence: TGTGCCAGCAGCTCTATAGCGGGAGGGCCACGAAGCTCCTACAATGAGCAGTTCTTC.

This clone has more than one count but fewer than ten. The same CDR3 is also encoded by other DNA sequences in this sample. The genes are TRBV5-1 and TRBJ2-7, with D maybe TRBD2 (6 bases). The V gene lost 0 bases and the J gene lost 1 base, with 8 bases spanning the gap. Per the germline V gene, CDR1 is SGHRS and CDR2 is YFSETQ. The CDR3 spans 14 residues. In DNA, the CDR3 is TGCGCCAGCAGCTTGGGAGGAGGGTCCTACGAGCAGTACTTC. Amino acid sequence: CASSLGGGSYEQYF. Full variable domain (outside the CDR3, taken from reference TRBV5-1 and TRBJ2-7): KAGVTQTPRYLIKTRGQQVTLSCSPISGHRSVSWYQQTPGQGLQFLFEYFSETQRNKGNFPGRFSGRQFSNSRSEMNVSTLELGDSALYLCASSLGGGSYEQYFGPGTRLTVT.

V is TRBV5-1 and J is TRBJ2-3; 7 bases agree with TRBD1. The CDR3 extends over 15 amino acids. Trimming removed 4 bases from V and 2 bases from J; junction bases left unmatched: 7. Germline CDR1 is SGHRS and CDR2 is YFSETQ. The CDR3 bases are TGCGCCAGCAGCCTCGGGACAGTACCCACAGATACGCAGTATTTT. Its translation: CASSLGTVPTDTQYF.

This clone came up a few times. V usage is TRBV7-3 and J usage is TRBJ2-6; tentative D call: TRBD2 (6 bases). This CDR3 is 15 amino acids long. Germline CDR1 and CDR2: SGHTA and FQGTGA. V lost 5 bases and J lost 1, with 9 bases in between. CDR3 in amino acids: CASSPAGSGANVLTF. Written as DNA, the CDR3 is TGTGCCAGCAGCCCCGCGGGATCTGGGGCCAACGTCCTGACTTTC.

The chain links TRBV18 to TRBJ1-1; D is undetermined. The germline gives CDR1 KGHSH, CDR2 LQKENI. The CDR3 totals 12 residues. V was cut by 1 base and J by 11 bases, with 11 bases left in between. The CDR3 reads CASSPREGRAFF. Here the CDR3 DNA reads TGTGCCAGCTCACCACGCGAGGGTCGTGCTTTCTTT.

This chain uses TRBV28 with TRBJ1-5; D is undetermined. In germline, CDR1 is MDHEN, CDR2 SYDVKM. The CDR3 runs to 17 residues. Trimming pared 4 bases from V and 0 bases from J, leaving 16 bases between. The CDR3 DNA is TGTGCCAGCAGTTCCCCCGAACAGATGCTTAGCAATCAGCCCCAGCATTTT. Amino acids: CASSSPEQMLSNQPQHF.

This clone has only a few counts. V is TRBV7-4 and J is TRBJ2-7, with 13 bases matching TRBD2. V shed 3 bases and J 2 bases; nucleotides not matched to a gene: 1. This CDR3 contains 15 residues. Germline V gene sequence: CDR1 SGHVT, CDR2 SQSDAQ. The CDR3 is CASSLGTSGTYEQYF. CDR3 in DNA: TGTGCCAGCAGCTTGGGGACTAGCGGGACCTACGAGCAGTACTTC.

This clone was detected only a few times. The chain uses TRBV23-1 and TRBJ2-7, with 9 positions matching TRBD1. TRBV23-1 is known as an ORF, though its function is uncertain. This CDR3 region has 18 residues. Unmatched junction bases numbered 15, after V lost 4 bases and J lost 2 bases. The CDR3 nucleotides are TGCGCCAGCAGTCGACACCGGGACAGGGACCTACGGGCCTACGAGCAGTACTTC. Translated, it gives CASSRHRDRDLRAYEQYF.